This TCR beta chain appears in the sequencing data of a study of blood T cell repertoires in COVID-19. Overall study: Each recovered donor of Cohort 3 presented with two negative PCRs, clearance, or symptom resolution. Sample material is recorded as cDNA or gDNA derived from T cells, B-cell-depleted T cells, or PBMCs.

Produced via immunoSEQ multiplex PCR; TCRdb's table is partial and in-frame only. The table has about 170,000 clones, roughly 78% seen once. Recruitment covered about two dozen US areas and drew participants whose ages spanned about 18 to 90 years. Participant-given clinical history determined each cohort assignment. This CDR3 region has 13 residues. Trimming pared 5 bases from V and 1 base from J, leaving 8 bases between. CDR1 SGHTA and CDR2 FQGTGA come from the germline V gene. This sequence was found in a woman between 65 and 79 years old in a cohort exposed to, infected with or recovered from COVID-19 (not recorded which). The chain links TRBV7-3 to TRBJ1-2, with D unresolved. Sequences were obtained from PBMCs or T cells enriched from blood (not recorded which). The CDR3 region is CASSPQINYGYTF. CDR3 DNA sequence: TGTGCCAGCAGCCCCCAGATTAACTATGGCTACACCTTC.